What follows are 23 T cell receptor beta chains derived from one specimen sequenced in a study of Ad26.COV2.S vaccination and SARS-CoV-2 variants. This sample's treatment: roughly 18 received Ad26.COV2.S at low or high dose, single or two shots; five or six received placebo; per-sample allocation not given. Following the first vaccine or placebo injection, samples were taken on day 63. Method: immunoSEQ multiplex PCR; TCRdb's copy keeps in-frame clones and lacks some. The data contain some 390,000 clones, about 88% of them singletons. Material: peripheral blood, obtained in a trial of Ad26.COV2.S vaccine versus placebo. The receptors originated from a person aged 18-60 years who received the Ad26.COV2.S COVID-19 vaccine or a placebo.

This rearrangement joins TRBV24-1 to TRBJ2-5; 7 nucleotides line up with TRBD1. CDR1 is KGHDR, CDR2 SFDVKD, per germline. V gave up 0 bases and J gave up 3 bases; unmatched junction bases: 6. This CDR3 contains 16 residues. The CDR3 sequence: CATSDLGGTGEETQYF. CDR3 DNA sequence: TGTGCCACCAGTGATTTGGGGGGTACAGGGGAAGAGACCCAGTACTTC.

As concerns this clone: Other nucleotide sequences from this sample produce the same CDR3. The chain has TRBV19 and TRBJ2-7, with D unresolved. V was shortened by 1 base and J by 1 base, with 5 bases between the two germline ends. Germline CDR1 is LNHDA and CDR2 is SQIVND (reference sequence). CDR3 size: 13 residues. The CDR3 region has the DNA TGTGCCAGTAGTATAGCCAGGTCCTACGAGCAGTACTTC. Amino acid sequence: CASSIARSYEQYF.

The chain recombines TRBV6-5 with TRBJ2-2; D may match TRBD1 or TRBD2 (5 bases each). The CDR3 sequence is 14 residues long. V shed 6 bases and J shed 3 bases, with 11 bases lying between them. Germline V gene data show CDR1 as MNHEY and CDR2 as SVGAGI. CDR3 sequence: CASRRDGYTGELFF. The CDR3 nucleotides are TGTGCCAGCAGACGGGACGGTTACACCGGGGAGCTGTTTTTT.

The chain employs TRBV19 and TRBJ2-1, with unresolved D. This CDR3 is built from 13 residues. Trimming removed 0 bases at V and 3 bases at J, with 3 bases between. CDR1 is LNHDA, CDR2 SQIVND, per germline (reference sequence). CDR3: CASSIEDYNEQFF. CDR3 nucleotides: TGTGCCAGTAGTATAGAGGACTACAATGAGCAGTTCTTC. Combining the CDR3 with reference TRBV19 and TRBJ2-1 gives the whole variable domain DGGITQSPKYLFRKEGQNVTLSCEQNLNHDAMYWYRQDPGQGLRLIYYSQIVNDFQKGDIAEGYSVSREKKESFPLTVTSAQKNPTAFYLCASSIEDYNEQFFGPGTRLTVL.

The DNA for the CDR3 is TGTGCCAGTAGCCGGGACGGACTGCTCGAGCAGTACTTC. It codes for CASSRDGLLEQYF. V usage is TRBV19 and J usage is TRBJ2-7; D is perhaps TRBD1 or TRBD2 (5 bases each). Trimming cost V 6 bases and J 6 bases, with 15 bases left between them. Germline CDR1 reads LNHDA; CDR2 reads SQIVND (reference sequence). There are 13 residues in the CDR3.

The V gene is TRBV5-4, the J gene TRBJ2-7; 12 nucleotides match TRBD1. This CDR3 is built from 15 residues. Germline CDR1 is SGHNT and CDR2 is YYREEE (reference sequence). With V trimmed by 4 bases and J by 4 bases, 6 bases remained unmatched. Here the CDR3 DNA reads TGTGCCAGCAGCCGGGACAGGGGGCGTCGGTACGAGCAGTACTTC. Protein: CASSRDRGRRYEQYF.

This clone was seen only a few times. The V and J genes are TRBV25-1 and TRBJ2-7; 9 nucleotides line up with TRBD1. In germline, CDR1 is MGHDK, CDR2 SYGVNS. This CDR3 has 15 residues. V lost 7 bases and J lost 1; bases outside the gene matches: 8. CDR3 sequence: CASKPGTGPSYEQYF. For the CDR3, the DNA is TGTGCCAGCAAGCCAGGGACAGGGCCTTCCTACGAGCAGTACTTC.

CDR3: CASKRGSLDEQFF. The CDR3 DNA follows: TGTGCCAGCAAGAGAGGGAGTCTCGATGAGCAGTTCTTC. This sequence joins TRBV12-3 or TRBV12-4 and TRBJ2-1; D is perhaps TRBD2 (5 bases). CDR3 length: 13 amino acids. Deletions cut 7 bases from V and 8 bases from J, with 15 bases between.

A single count supports this clone. The V call is TRBV11-2, the J call TRBJ2-6; 8 nucleotides agree with TRBD1. Germline V gives CDR1 SGHAT, CDR2 FQNNGV. The CDR3 is 19 amino acids. V dropped 5 bases and J dropped 0; count of bases not matched to a gene: 12. CDR3 sequence reads: CASSLRDRGKTSGANVLTF. CDR3 DNA sequence: TGTGCCAGCAGCCTCCGAGACAGGGGCAAAACCTCTGGGGCCAACGTCCTGACTTTC. Filled out from reference TRBV11-2 and TRBJ2-6, the complete variable domain reads EAGVAQSPRYKIIEKRQSVAFWCNPISGHATLYWYQQILGQGPKLLIQFQNNGVVDDSQLPKDRFSAERLKGVDSTLKIQPAKLEDSAVYLCASSLRDRGKTSGANVLTFGAGSRLTVL.

This chain connects TRBV7-2 to TRBJ2-7; D call uncertain. Germline V lookup: CDR1 SGHTA, CDR2 FQGNSA. The CDR3 sequence is 15 residues long. V was cut by 4 bases and J by 6 bases, with 19 bases left in between. The CDR3 here is CASSSLNKLSFEQYF. CDR3 nucleotide sequence: TGTGCCAGCAGCTCCCTAAACAAATTGTCATTCGAGCAGTACTTC.

The rearrangement links TRBV2 to TRBJ1-2; D is perhaps TRBD1 (5 bases). The CDR3 has 14 residues. Germline CDR1 SNHLY, CDR2 FYNNEI. Trimming removed 0 bases from V and 4 bases from J, with 9 bases in between. CDR3 in amino acids: CASSEARGVYGYTF. The CDR3 DNA follows: TGTGCCAGCAGTGAAGCCCGAGGGGTCTATGGCTACACCTTC.

The chain combines TRBV7-2 with TRBJ2-7, with D perhaps matching TRBD1 (6 bases). The CDR3 runs 15 residues. The germline V gene encodes CDR1 SGHTA and CDR2 FQGNSA. Trimming removed 2 bases at V and 2 bases at J, with 13 bases between. Written as DNA, the CDR3 is TGTGCCAGCAGCTTACGCCAGGGGACCGCCTACGAGCAGTACTTC. This translates into CASSLRQGTAYEQYF.

The J gene is TRBJ2-7, the V gene TRBV6-5; the D is unclear. The CDR3 sequence is 14 residues long. Germline V lookup: CDR1 MNHEY, CDR2 SVGAGI. V was trimmed by 5 bases and J by 2 bases, leaving 13 bases between them. CDR3 DNA sequence: TGTGCCAGCAGTCCTACATATCAGGCCTACGAGCAGTACTTC. The encoded protein is CASSPTYQAYEQYF.

V gene TRBV5-1 combines with J gene TRBJ2-3, with 14 nucleotides matching TRBD2. CDR1 is SGHRS, CDR2 YFSETQ, per germline. The length of the CDR3 is 14 residues. V was clipped by 5 bases and J by 6 bases; unmatched bases: 2. In DNA, the CDR3 is TGCGCCAGCAGGACTAGCGGGAGGGCGGATACGCAGTATTTT. Protein product: CASRTSGRADTQYF.

The J gene is TRBJ2-5, the V gene TRBV14; 7 bases map to TRBD1. This CDR3 spans 14 amino acids. Germline V CDR1 and CDR2: SGHDN, FVKESK. The V gene end was trimmed by 2 bases and the J gene end by 5 bases; junction bases not matched to a gene: 5. CDR3 nucleotide sequence: TGTGCCAGCAGCCAAACAGGGGTCGAGGAGACCCAGTACTTC. This encodes CASSQTGVEETQYF.

The J gene is TRBJ1-1, the V gene TRBV9; D is possibly TRBD1 (6 bases). The CDR3 extends over 16 amino acids. Deletions cut 4 bases from V and 0 bases from J, with 16 bases between. Germline V gene lookup returns CDR1 SGDLS and CDR2 YYNGEE. CDR3 nucleotides: TGTGCCAGCAGCATCGAGGGGGGACAACTGAACACTGAAGCTTTCTTT. Translating gives CASSIEGGQLNTEAFF.

The DNA for the CDR3 is TGTGCCAGTAGTCCAACAGGCGGTTCACCCCTCCACTTT. Protein sequence: CASSPTGGSPLHF. The chain is built from TRBV19 and TRBJ1-6; D is perhaps TRBD1 (5 bases). V lost 5 bases, J lost 9 bases, and 11 bases lay in between. The CDR3 consists of 13 residues. CDR1 and CDR2 (germline): LNHDA, SQIVND (reference sequence).

This chain joins TRBV4-1 and TRBJ2-6; a weak D match, TRBD2 (7 bases). Germline values: CDR1 MGHRA, CDR2 YSYEKL. The CDR3 is made up of 16 amino acids. V was clipped by 1 base and J by 4 bases, with 11 bases between them. The CDR3: CASSQGTAGGANVLTF. DNA of the CDR3: TGCGCCAGCAGCCAAGGGACAGCGGGAGGGGCCAACGTCCTGACTTTC.

This clone was counted a few times. This chain joins TRBV11-2 and TRBJ2-1, with 7 nucleotides matching TRBD2. This CDR3 spans 13 amino acids. V trimming: 5 bases; J trimming: 6 bases; junction bases outside the gene matches: 4. Germline V gene sequence: CDR1 SGHAT, CDR2 FQNNGV. The CDR3 nucleotides are TGTGCCAGCAGCCAGCTAGCGGCCAATGAGCAGTTCTTC. Protein product: CASSQLAANEQFF.

This chain joins TRBV6-1 and TRBJ1-2; perhaps TRBD1 as D (6 bases). There are 14 residues in the CDR3. Germline V gene sequence: CDR1 MNHNS, CDR2 SASEGT. The V and J ends lost 0 bases and 3 bases respectively, with 8 bases between them. The CDR3 DNA follows: TGTGCCAGCAGTGAAGCGGGGGGCCACTATGGCTACACCTTC. It specifies CASSEAGGHYGYTF.

This clone came up a few times. The V call is TRBV5-4, the J call TRBJ2-6, with a weak D call TRBD2 (6 bases). This CDR3 is 18 amino acids long. Between the trimmed V and J ends, which lost 0 bases and 0 bases, there was a span of 13 bases. CDR1 SGHNT and CDR2 YYREEE come from the germline V gene (reference sequence). Written as DNA, the CDR3 is TGTGCCAGCAGCTTGGAGTCGGAGGGGAGCTCTGGGGCCAACGTCCTGACTTTC. Translation: CASSLESEGSSGANVLTF.

This chain connects TRBV29-1 to TRBJ2-2; TRBD2 might be the D (6 bases). CDR3 size: 13 residues. CDR1 and CDR2 from the germline V gene are SQVTM and ANQGSEA. The V and J ends lost 4 bases and 5 bases respectively, with 11 bases between them. The CDR3 here is CSVGRAGTGELFF. The CDR3 DNA follows: TGCAGCGTTGGGAGGGCGGGAACCGGGGAGCTGTTTTTT.

The chain employs TRBV2 and TRBJ2-7, with D maybe TRBD2 (6 bases). V was shortened by 8 bases and J by 6 bases, with 17 bases between the two germline ends. The CDR3 extends over 13 amino acids. Germline V gives CDR1 SNHLY, CDR2 FYNNEI. The CDR3 nucleotides are TGTGCCAGCTGCCGGGACTCGGCGCGCGAGCAGTACTTC. Translated, it gives CASCRDSAREQYF.